Presented here are 25 T cell receptor beta chains from one specimen sequenced in a study of T cell changes during pregnancy in multiple sclerosis. Profiled with immunoSEQ multiplex PCR; TCRdb holds only in-frame clones, not every one. The sample has tens of thousands of clones, roughly nine tenths seen once. The specimen comprised peripheral blood, sampled after pregnancy. The receptors originated from a female donor with multiple sclerosis, enrolled in a pregnancy study.

In regard to this clone: One end of the junction is discordant with germline, which a read error may explain. The chain uses TRBV4-3 and TRBJ2-3, with TRBD1 matching 8 bases. The CDR3 consists of 15 residues. The V gene's germline CDR1 is LGHNA and CDR2 YSLEER. The CDR3 sequence: CASSQDRGTGYTQYF. CDR3 coding DNA: TGCGCCAGTAGCCAAGATCGGGGGACAGGCTATACGCAGTATTTT.

This clone was seen only once. The gene calls are TRBV28 and TRBJ1-5, with 7 bases aligning to TRBD1. Germline CDR1 and CDR2: MDHEN and SYDVKM. J was trimmed by 5 bases and V by 4 bases; bases with no gene match: 2. The CDR3 is made up of 13 amino acids. The CDR3 region is CASSSDRDQPQHF. DNA of the CDR3: TGTGCCAGCAGTTCCGACAGGGATCAGCCCCAGCATTTT.

This clone was detected only a few times. The CDR3 loop reads CATLGLAAYNEQFF. The CDR3 DNA sequence: TGCGCCACCCTGGGACTAGCGGCCTACAATGAGCAGTTCTTC. V usage is TRBV10-2 and J usage is TRBJ2-1; 11 nucleotides agree with TRBD2. This CDR3 contains 14 residues. V was pared by 10 bases and J by 2 bases, with 4 bases of the junction left unmatched. Germline CDR1 and CDR2: WSHSY and SAAADI.

This sequence joins TRBV30 and TRBJ2-7, with D tentatively TRBD2 (7 bases). CDR3 length equals 13 residues. The germline V gene has CDR1 GTSNPN and CDR2 SVGIG (reference sequence). The V end lost 2 bases, the J end lost 6 bases, and 14 bases lay between the germline ends. The CDR3 nucleotides are TGTGCCTGGAGTCTGCGGGGGCCGGGCGAGCAGTACTTC. Its translation is CAWSLRGPGEQYF.

The V gene is TRBV2, the J gene TRBJ2-7; TRBD1 matches at 9 bases. Germline lookup yields CDR1 SNHLY and CDR2 FYNNEI. This CDR3 has 14 amino acids. Germline trimming cut 9 bases from V and 1 base from J; bases unmatched to any gene: 7. The CDR3 DNA follows: TGTGCCAGTAAAAGACAGGGGGATTCCTACGAGCAGTACTTC. Protein product: CASKRQGDSYEQYF.

The chain combines TRBV27 with TRBJ2-2, with 9 nucleotides matching TRBD1. The J segment lost 4 bases and the V segment lost 6 bases, leaving 3 bases of the junction unmatched. The CDR3 runs 14 residues. Germline CDR1 reads MNHEY; CDR2 reads SMNVEV (reference sequence). The CDR3 bases are TGTGCCAGCAGCCCGACAGGGGGCACCGGGGAGCTGTTTTTT. Protein: CASSPTGGTGELFF.

This clone was detected only once. This chain uses TRBV19 with TRBJ2-5; 9 nucleotides agree with TRBD1. V dropped 0 bases and J dropped 2; count of bases not matched to a gene: 1. Germline loops: CDR1 LNHDA, CDR2 SQIVND (reference sequence). The CDR3 consists of 15 residues. CDR3 in amino acids: CASSIEGTGQETQYF. The CDR3 bases are TGTGCCAGTAGTATAGAGGGGACAGGGCAAGAGACCCAGTACTTC.

V gene TRBV5-4 combines with J gene TRBJ1-4; unclear D gene. The CDR3 sequence is 14 residues long. The V gene lost 5 bases and the J gene lost 4 bases, with 12 bases spanning the gap. Germline lookup yields CDR1 SGHNT and CDR2 YYREEE (reference sequence). The CDR3: CASSLGAGNEKLFF. Written as DNA, the CDR3 is TGTGCCAGCAGTCTGGGTGCGGGTAATGAAAAACTGTTTTTT.

The CDR3 spells CASTLGTGGTEAFF. CDR3 in DNA: TGTGCCAGTACCCTTGGGACAGGGGGCACTGAAGCTTTCTTT. V usage is TRBV19 and J usage is TRBJ1-1, with 11 positions matching TRBD1. The CDR3 consists of 14 residues. Germline values: CDR1 LNHDA, CDR2 SQIVND (reference sequence). Trimming at V came to 7 bases and at J to 4 bases, leaving 5 bases not matched to a gene.

V and J are TRBV30 and TRBJ2-7; weak D call: TRBD2 (6 bases). Trimming took 8 bases from V and 5 from J, leaving 13 bases between them. The CDR3 loop spans 11 amino acids. CDR1 and CDR2 from the germline V gene are GTSNPN and SVGIG (reference sequence). The CDR3 region is CARGWGDEQYF. CDR3 bases: TGTGCCCGTGGGTGGGGGGACGAGCAGTACTTC. The full variable domain, with the rest looked up from reference TRBV30 and TRBJ2-7, is SQTIHQWPATLVQPVGSPLSLECTVEGTSNPNLYWYRQAAGRGLQLLFYSVGIGQISSEVPQNLSASRPQDRQFILSSKKLLLSDSGFYLCARGWGDEQYFGPGTRLTVT.

The rearrangement joins TRBV7-9 to TRBJ1-5, with D unclear. V shed 5 bases and J shed 0 bases, with 5 bases lying between them. This CDR3 has 13 amino acids. The germline V gene encodes CDR1 SEHNR and CDR2 FQNEAQ (reference sequence). CDR3: CASSLFSNQPQHF. In DNA form, the CDR3 reads TGTGCCAGCAGCCTATTTAGCAATCAGCCCCAGCATTTT.

The rearrangement links TRBV4-3 to TRBJ1-5; 7 nucleotides match TRBD1. The V segment lost 1 base and the J segment 9 bases; nucleotides outside the gene matches: 3. The CDR3 consists of 13 residues. The germline V gene has CDR1 LGHNA and CDR2 YSLEER. The DNA for the CDR3 is TGCGCCAGCAGCCAAGCACAGGGGTTGCCCCAGCATTTT. Its translation is CASSQAQGLPQHF.

The chain carries TRBV6-4 and TRBJ1-5; unclear D gene. This CDR3 comprises 12 residues. CDR1 is MRHNA and CDR2 is SNTAGT in the germline V gene. V lost 5 bases, J lost 4 bases, and 6 bases lay in between. The CDR3 coding sequence is TGTGCCAGCAGTCTCGGGAATCAGCCCCAGCATTTT. Translated: CASSLGNQPQHF.

The chain employs TRBV28 and TRBJ1-2; TRBD1 might be the D (5 bases). This CDR3 region has 15 residues. Trimming removed 7 bases at V and 3 bases at J, with 18 bases between. Germline V gene lookup returns CDR1 MDHEN and CDR2 SYDVKM. The CDR3 region is CASNIPGRGDYGYTF. The CDR3 region has the DNA TGTGCCAGCAATATCCCGGGGCGCGGGGACTATGGCTACACCTTC.

The chain combines TRBV7-7 with TRBJ2-5, with 13 bases fitting TRBD2. Per the germline V gene, CDR1 is SSHAT and CDR2 is FNYEAQ (reference sequence). CDR3 length equals 16 residues. J lost 5 bases, V lost 4 bases, and 7 bases had no gene match. CDR3 protein: CASSSTRTSGSETQYF. In DNA, the CDR3 is TGTGCCAGCAGCTCGACACGGACTAGCGGGAGCGAGACCCAGTACTTC.

This chain connects TRBV28 to TRBJ1-5; D is undetermined. This CDR3 contains 14 residues. Deletions cut 5 bases from V and 1 base from J, with 9 bases between. Germline assignment: CDR1 MDHEN and CDR2 SYDVKM. CDR3 coding DNA: TGTGCCAGCAGTCCAGGCTGGAGCAATCAGCCCCAGCATTTT. It encodes CASSPGWSNQPQHF. Based on the CDR3 plus reference TRBV28 and TRBJ1-5, the full variable domain is DVKVTQSSRYLVKRTGEKVFLECVQDMDHENMFWYRQDPGLGLRLIYFSYDVKMKEKGDIPEGYSVSREKKERFSLILESASTNQTSMYLCASSPGWSNQPQHFGDGTRLSIL.

The chain combines TRBV11-2 with TRBJ2-1, with TRBD2 matching over 9 bases. With V trimmed by 2 bases and J by 6 bases, 14 bases remained unmatched. The germline V gene has CDR1 SGHAT and CDR2 FQNNGV. This CDR3 contains 18 residues. The CDR3 nucleotides are TGTGCCAGCAGCTTATCACTAACTCGACTAGCGGACCTCAATGAGCAGTTCTTC. It yields the protein CASSLSLTRLADLNEQFF.

This chain links TRBV6-5 with TRBJ1-4; D gene uncertain. Trimming cost V 4 bases and J 6 bases, with 6 bases left between them. The CDR3 consists of 12 residues. Germline-derived CDR1 and CDR2 are MNHEY and SVGAGI. CDR3 sequence: CASSFGDEKLFF. DNA of the CDR3: TGTGCCAGCAGTTTCGGGGATGAAAAACTGTTTTTT.

This chain links TRBV5-1 with TRBJ2-1; weak D call: TRBD1 (6 bases). V lost 1 base and J 6 bases, leaving 17 bases between the germline ends. Germline V gene sequence: CDR1 SGHRS, CDR2 YFSETQ. The CDR3 consists of 16 residues. CDR3 sequence: CASSLQGQGIANEQFF. The CDR3 coding sequence is TGCGCCAGCAGCTTGCAAGGCCAGGGGATCGCCAATGAGCAGTTCTTC.

The genes are TRBV6-5 and TRBJ2-3; TRBD1 aligns across 8 bases. The V segment lost 4 bases and the J segment 1 base; nucleotides outside the gene matches: 4. The V gene's germline CDR1 is MNHEY and CDR2 SVGAGI. The CDR3 is made up of 15 amino acids. This chain's CDR3 is CASSSTGGGTDTQYF. Here the CDR3 DNA reads TGTGCCAGCAGTTCCACAGGGGGTGGCACAGATACGCAGTATTTT.

The gene calls are TRBV7-9 and TRBJ2-7, with D tentatively TRBD2 (6 bases). Germline V gene lookup returns CDR1 SEHNR and CDR2 FQNEAQ (reference sequence). The CDR3 is 13 residues long. The V end was cut by 1 base, the J end by 6 bases, with 10 bases between. The CDR3 DNA sequence: TGTGCCAGCAGCTTAGTGGAGGGGAGCGAGCAGTACTTC. Protein sequence: CASSLVEGSEQYF.

The chain couples TRBV6-5 to TRBJ2-7, with TRBD2 matching over 8 bases. V shed 6 bases, J shed 4 bases, and the junction held 11 bases outside the gene matches. The CDR3 is 15 residues long. Germline V lookup: CDR1 MNHEY, CDR2 SVGAGI. The CDR3 region is CASRNQRGRAYEQYF. CDR3 nucleotide sequence: TGTGCCAGCAGAAACCAGCGGGGGAGGGCTTACGAGCAGTACTTC.

This rearrangement joins TRBV28 to TRBJ2-7, with TRBD2 matching 12 bases. The CDR3 consists of 16 residues. V gave up 2 bases and J gave up 6 bases; unmatched junction bases: 8. Germline V CDR1 and CDR2: MDHEN, SYDVKM. DNA of the CDR3: TGTGCCAGCAGTTTACTAGCGGGAGGGCGGAGGGGCGAGCAGTACTTC. It encodes CASSLLAGGRRGEQYF.

The V and J genes are TRBV6-5 and TRBJ1-2, with D possibly matching TRBD1 (5 bases). Deletions cut 4 bases from V and 5 bases from J, with 11 bases between. Germline CDR1 and CDR2: MNHEY and SVGAGI. CDR3 length equals 13 residues. As DNA, the CDR3 is TGTGCCAGCAGTTTGGGGGGAGGATATGGCTACACCTTC. It yields the protein CASSLGGGYGYTF.

The chain combines TRBV6-5 with TRBJ2-3; D is unclear. The length of the CDR3 is 12 residues. V dropped 7 bases and J dropped 0 bases, with 5 bases sitting between them. Germline CDR1 is MNHEY and CDR2 is SVGAGI. CDR3 loop: CASKTSTDTQYF. CDR3 DNA sequence: TGTGCCAGCAAAACTAGCACAGATACGCAGTATTTT.